Following are 19 T cell receptor beta chains from one sample sequenced in a study of early T cells in non-severe SARS-CoV-2 infection (dated by TCRdb to the early 2020s). The library was made by 5' RACE. Sequencing used a NextSeq 500. TCRdb took the public reads, trimmed them with fastp at Q25, ran MiXCR for clone calling and kept in-frame beta chains. A single entry per CDR3 protein holds the most common genes and DNA from its merged rows. This sample holds about 77,000 distinct CDR3 sequences; 9% to 10% were observed only once. In total, the top ten clones hold 4.5% to 5% of the sample. The sample taken for sequencing was whole blood. The receptors were gathered from an adult who was a healthcare worker with PCR-confirmed SARS-CoV-2 infection or an uninfected control (not recorded which).

The chain joins TRBV4-1 to TRBJ1-2, with D possibly being TRBD1 (5 bases). Germline V gene lookup returns CDR1 MGHRA and CDR2 YSYEKL. Between the trimmed V and J ends, which lost 5 bases and 0 bases, there was a span of 13 bases. CDR3 size: 15 residues. The CDR3 nucleotides read TGCGCCAGCAGCGGATGGGACGGATCTAACTATGGCTACACCTTC. It codes for CASSGWDGSNYGYTF.

This clonotype came up a few times. This CDR3 reads CASSPVGARDIQYF. The CDR3 DNA is TGTGCCAGTAGTCCTGTAGGGGCGAGGGACATTCAGTACTTC. This rearrangement joins TRBV19 to TRBJ2-4; the D gene could be TRBD1 or TRBD2 (5 bases each). The germline gives CDR1 LNHDA, CDR2 SQIVND (reference sequence). The CDR3 is made up of 14 amino acids. Between the trimmed V and J ends, which lost 5 bases and 8 bases, there was a span of 16 bases.

There are many counts of this clonotype. The CDR3 protein is CSASPFSPTYNEQFF. The CDR3 region has the DNA TGCAGTGCTAGTCCCTTTAGCCCCACCTACAATGAGCAGTTCTTC. The V and J genes are TRBV20-1 and TRBJ2-1, with D hard to call. This CDR3 is 15 amino acids long. The germline V gene encodes CDR1 DFQATT and CDR2 SNEGSKA (reference sequence). V was pared by 3 bases and J by 2 bases, with 14 bases between.

This clonotype was seen ten or more times. CDR3 sequence reads: CASSATALEWGRVGEAFF. CDR3 nucleotides: TGTGCCAGCAGCGCGACGGCCCTGGAGTGGGGTCGCGTAGGTGAAGCTTTCTTT. The chain carries TRBV7-9 and TRBJ1-1; D gene uncertain. V gave up 5 bases and J gave up 7 bases, with 29 bases separating them. CDR1 is SEHNR and CDR2 is FQNEAQ in the germline V gene (reference sequence). The CDR3 is 18 amino acids.

This clonotype was observed at least ten times. The chain combines TRBV20-1 with TRBJ1-3; D is ambiguous. This CDR3 contains 11 residues. V gave up 4 bases and J gave up 4 bases, with 5 bases separating them. CDR1 and CDR2 (germline): DFQATT, SNEGSKA (reference sequence). The CDR3 spells CSANLGNTIYF. The CDR3 nucleotides are TGCAGTGCTAACTTAGGAAACACCATATATTTT.

At least ten counts were recorded for this clonotype. The chain combines TRBV7-9 with TRBJ2-5; TRBD1 matches at 7 bases. V lost 4 bases to trimming and J lost 3 bases; unmatched junction nucleotides: 8. Germline values: CDR1 SEHNR, CDR2 FQNEAQ (reference sequence). This CDR3 has 15 residues. CDR3 DNA sequence: TGTGCCAGCAGCTGGGGTAAAGGGGGCGAAGAGACCCAGTACTTC. Its translation: CASSWGKGGEETQYF.

Regarding this clonotype: A much larger clonotype is one base distant, so this may be a read error. This chain joins TRBV7-2 and TRBJ2-1, with D hard to call. With 0 bases removed from V and 8 bases from J, the gap between germline ends came to 5 bases. The CDR3 has 12 residues. Germline lookup yields CDR1 SGHTA and CDR2 FQGNSA. CDR3 nucleotide sequence: TGTGCCAGCAGCTTAGCGAATGATGAGCAGTTCTTC. Protein product: CASSLANDEQFF.

The V and J genes are TRBV27 and TRBJ2-7; 12 bases are a match to TRBD1. The ends lost 10 bases at V and 5 bases at J; junction bases unmatched: 3. Germline CDR1 MNHEY, CDR2 SMNVEV (reference sequence). This CDR3 has 12 residues. DNA for the CDR3: TGTGCCACTGGGACAGGGGGCAACGAGCAGTACTTC. Translating it yields CATGTGGNEQYF.

The chain carries TRBV20-1 and TRBJ2-1; 8 nucleotides match TRBD2. This CDR3 comprises 15 residues. V lost 0 bases and J lost 5; bases outside the gene matches: 6. Germline values: CDR1 DFQATT, CDR2 SNEGSKA (reference sequence). The CDR3 sequence: CSARDSSGHHNEQFF. CDR3 nucleotides: TGCAGTGCTAGAGATTCTAGCGGGCACCACAATGAGCAGTTCTTC.

This clonotype was seen ten or more times. V and J are TRBV6-5 and TRBJ2-2, with D uncertain. Looked up from germline, CDR1 is MNHEY and CDR2 is SVGAGI. The CDR3 covers 15 residues. V lost 0 bases and J 1 base, leaving 6 bases between the germline ends. CDR3 in amino acids: CASSYSSGNTGELFF. The CDR3, as DNA: TGTGCCAGCAGTTACTCCTCGGGGAACACCGGGGAGCTGTTTTTT.

About this clonotype: A single base separates this from a much larger clone, so it may be a read error. The gene calls are TRBV12-3 or TRBV12-4 and TRBJ2-7; 10 bases map to TRBD1. The CDR3 is made up of 17 amino acids. CDR3 region: CAISLAPLGQGQYEQYF. The CDR3 coding sequence is TGTGCCATCAGTTTAGCCCCGCTGGGACAGGGGCAGTACGAGCAGTACTTC.

This clonotype was counted many times. The V call is TRBV12-3 or TRBV12-4, the J call TRBJ1-6; D is uncertain. The ends were cut back, 6 bases at V and 10 bases at J, with 13 bases in the middle. This CDR3 contains 13 residues. The CDR3 loop reads CASSPNPGSPLHF. The CDR3 nucleotides read TGTGCCAGCAGCCCGAACCCGGGCTCACCCCTCCACTTT.

This clonotype was detected a few times. The chain has TRBV9 and TRBJ2-3; D uncertain. Deletions cut 7 bases from V and 1 base from J, with 16 bases between. The CDR3 runs to 15 residues. Germline V lookup: CDR1 SGDLS, CDR2 YYNGEE. CDR3 region: CASGPPTPRTDTQYF. The CDR3 bases are TGTGCCAGCGGCCCCCCCACCCCTCGCACAGATACGCAGTATTTT.

A word on this clonotype: This sequence may be a read error, since a much larger clone differs from it by one base. V gene TRBV6-2 or TRBV6-3 combines with J gene TRBJ2-3; D unresolved. V gave up 2 bases and J gave up 6 bases, with 3 bases separating them. The CDR3 has 11 amino acids. Germline-derived CDR1 and CDR2 are MNHEY and SVGEGT. The chain's CDR3 is CASSYRDTQYF. In DNA, the CDR3 is TGTGCCAGCAGTTACCGGGATACGCAGTATTTT.

This clonotype has a handful of counts. The V call is TRBV3-1, the J call TRBJ1-3; D is undetermined. CDR1 LGHDT and CDR2 YNNKEL come from the germline V gene (reference sequence). Trimming left V 5 bases short and J 2 bases short, with 10 bases between. The CDR3 loop spans 14 amino acids. The CDR3 sequence is CASSYTDTGNTIYF. The CDR3 DNA follows: TGTGCCAGCAGCTACACAGATACTGGAAACACCATATATTTT.

The sample holds many counts of this clonotype. V is TRBV18 and J is TRBJ1-1; possibly TRBD1 for D (6 bases). The CDR3 consists of 15 residues. Germline V gene lookup returns CDR1 KGHSH and CDR2 LQKENI. Trimming took off 3 bases at V and 5 bases at J, with 16 bases between the two ends. CDR3 sequence (DNA): TGTGCCAGCTCACCGACGCCGGGGGGCGGGACTGAAGCTTTCTTT. It encodes CASSPTPGGGTEAFF.

This clonotype was counted at least ten times. This rearrangement joins TRBV5-1 to TRBJ2-2; D remains unclear. The CDR3 runs 14 residues. The ends were cut back, 1 base at V and 3 bases at J, with 7 bases in the middle. Looked up from germline, CDR1 is SGHRS and CDR2 is YFSETQ. The CDR3 region is CASSLSQYTGELFF. CDR3 DNA: TGCGCCAGCAGCTTGTCCCAGTACACCGGGGAGCTGTTTTTT.

Only a few counts were recorded for this clonotype. The CDR3 sequence is CSARDVPTQHF. CDR3 coding DNA: TGCAGTGCTAGAGACGTCCCGACCCAGCATTTT. This rearrangement joins TRBV20-1 to TRBJ1-5; no definite D call. Germline CDR1 DFQATT, CDR2 SNEGSKA (reference sequence). The ends were cut back, 0 bases at V and 11 bases at J, with 8 bases in the middle. This CDR3 contains 11 residues.

The V gene is TRBV25-1, the J gene TRBJ2-2; D possibly corresponds to TRBD2 (6 bases). Germline lookup yields CDR1 MGHDK and CDR2 SYGVNS. This CDR3 region has 16 residues. V was shortened by 1 base and J by 2 bases, with 11 bases between the two germline ends. The CDR3 DNA is TGTGCCAGCAGTGAATCCGCGGGGATTAACACCGGGGAGCTGTTTTTT. Encoded protein: CASSESAGINTGELFF.